This T cell receptor beta chain was sequenced for a study of blood T cell repertoires in COVID-19. The overall study: The origin of the acute and convalescent COVID-19 samples was the United States, Italy and Spain.

The CDR3 runs to 14 residues. Trimming left V 6 bases short and J 1 base short, with 13 bases between. Germline V gene sequence: CDR1 MNHNY, CDR2 SVGAGI (reference sequence). In the original processing: Quantification of nucleated cells was approximated via reference gene primer amplification. Clones were read by immunoSEQ multiplex PCR, and TCRdb kept only the in-frame ones, dropping some. The DNA gave D and trimming, while V, J and clone size come from that table. The table shows about 120,000 clones, with more than 85% occurring only once. The TCR was taken from a human donor with acute or convalescent COVID-19. The donor label of this sample is uncertain. The chain employs TRBV6-6 and TRBJ2-7; a possible D gene is TRBD2 (5 bases). The sample taken for sequencing was peripheral blood. The CDR3 bases are TGTGCCAGCAGGGCAGCGGACCTTTCCTACGAGCAGTACTTC. It translates to CASRAADLSYEQYF.